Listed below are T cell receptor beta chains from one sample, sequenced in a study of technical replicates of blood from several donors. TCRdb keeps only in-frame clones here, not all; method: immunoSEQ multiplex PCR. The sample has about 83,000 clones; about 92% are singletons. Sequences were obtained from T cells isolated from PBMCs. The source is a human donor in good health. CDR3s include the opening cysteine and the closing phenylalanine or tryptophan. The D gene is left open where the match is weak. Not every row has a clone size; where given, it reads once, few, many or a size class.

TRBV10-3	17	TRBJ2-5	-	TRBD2	CAISPGLAGGSQETQYF	TGTGCCATCAGCCCGGGACTAGCGGGGGGGAGCCAAGAGACCCAGTACTTC
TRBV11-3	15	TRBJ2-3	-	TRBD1	CASSPWTGPTDTQYF	TGTGCCAGCAGCCCCTGGACAGGGCCGACAGATACGCAGTATTTT
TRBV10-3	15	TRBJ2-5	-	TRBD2	CAISLAGGMGETQYF	TGTGCCATCAGTTTGGCGGGGGGGATGGGAGAGACCCAGTACTTC
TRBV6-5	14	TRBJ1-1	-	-	CASSYQGPNTEAFF	TGTGCCAGCAGTTATCAGGGCCCGAACACTGAAGCTTTCTTT
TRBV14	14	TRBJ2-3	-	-	CASSRTVITDTQYF	TGTGCCAGCAGCCGAACGGTAATCACAGATACGCAGTATTTT
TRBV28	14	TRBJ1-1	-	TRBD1	CASSKQTGGARAFF	TGTGCCAGCAGTAAGCAAACAGGGGGCGCGAGAGCTTTCTTT
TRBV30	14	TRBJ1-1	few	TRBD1	CAWSLTGGRTEAFF	TGTGCCTGGAGTCTAACAGGGGGCAGGACTGAAGCTTTCTTT
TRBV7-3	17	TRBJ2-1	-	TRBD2	CASSSGTSGVTYNEQFF	TGTGCCAGCAGCTCGGGGACTAGCGGGGTTACCTACAATGAGCAGTTCTTC
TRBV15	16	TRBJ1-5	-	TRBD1	CATSSRVAGQGSPQHF	TGTGCCACCAGCAGTAGAGTGGCGGGACAGGGTTCGCCCCAGCATTTT
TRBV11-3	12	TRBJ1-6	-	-	CASSDYNSPLHF	TGTGCCAGCAGCGACTACAATTCACCCCTCCACTTT
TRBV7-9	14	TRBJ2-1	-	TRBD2	CASPGGIGDNEQFF	TGTGCCAGCCCGGGAGGGATAGGCGACAATGAGCAGTTCTTC
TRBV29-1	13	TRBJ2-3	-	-	CSVYGQFTDTQYF	TGCAGCGTCTACGGACAGTTCACAGATACGCAGTATTTT
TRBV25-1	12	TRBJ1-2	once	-	CASALGDYGYTF	TGTGCCAGCGCCCTGGGAGACTATGGCTACACCTTC
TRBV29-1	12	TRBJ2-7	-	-	CSANQPGMEQYF	TGCAGCGCCAATCAACCAGGGATGGAGCAGTACTTC
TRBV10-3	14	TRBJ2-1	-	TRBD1	CAISGTGSWNEQFF	TGTGCCATCAGTGGGACAGGGTCTTGGAATGAGCAGTTCTTC
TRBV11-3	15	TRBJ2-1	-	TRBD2	CASGIIAGGYNEQFF	TGTGCCAGCGGTATAATAGCGGGGGGGTACAATGAGCAGTTCTTC
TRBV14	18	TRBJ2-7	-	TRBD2	CASAIQAYQRGNSYEQYF	TGTGCCAGCGCAATACAGGCCTACCAGCGGGGGAACTCCTACGAGCAGTACTTC
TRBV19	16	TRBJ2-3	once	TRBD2	CASSRDYRTSTDTQYF	TGTGCCAGTAGTAGGGACTACCGGACTAGCACAGATACGCAGTATTTT
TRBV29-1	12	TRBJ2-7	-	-	CSVTGESYEQYF	TGCAGCGTGACGGGGGAGTCCTACGAGCAGTACTTC
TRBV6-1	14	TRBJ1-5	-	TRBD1	CASSWDRDDQPQHF	TGTGCCAGCAGCTGGGACAGGGACGATCAGCCCCAGCATTTT
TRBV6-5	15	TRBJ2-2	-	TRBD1	CATTPRGPNTGELFF	TGTGCCACTACCCCGAGGGGGCCGAACACCGGGGAGCTGTTTTTT
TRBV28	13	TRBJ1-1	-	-	CASSLVGGREAFF	TGTGCCAGCAGTTTGGTCGGGGGGCGCGAAGCTTTCTTT
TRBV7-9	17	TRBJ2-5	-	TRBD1	CASSLAFGRGPMETQYF	TGTGCCAGCAGCTTAGCCTTTGGCAGGGGGCCGATGGAGACCCAGTACTTC
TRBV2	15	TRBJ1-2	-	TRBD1	CASSEGTGDNYGYTF	TGTGCCAGCAGCGAAGGGACAGGGGATAACTATGGCTACACCTTC
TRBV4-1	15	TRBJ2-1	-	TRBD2	CASSQGLAGNNEQFF	TGCGCCAGCAGCCAAGGACTAGCAGGGAACAATGAGCAGTTCTTC
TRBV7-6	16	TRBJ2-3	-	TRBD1	CASSLRWDRFTDTQYF	TGTGCCAGCAGCTTAAGGTGGGACAGGTTCACAGATACGCAGTATTTT
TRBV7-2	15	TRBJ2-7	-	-	CASRTKGILSYEQYF	TGTGCCAGCAGGACGAAGGGGATACTCTCCTACGAGCAGTACTTC
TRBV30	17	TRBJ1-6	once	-	CAWSVSGFVGVDSPLHF	TGTGCCTGGAGTGTTAGTGGCTTTGTAGGGGTGGATTCACCCCTCCACTTT
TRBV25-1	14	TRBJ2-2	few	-	CASTEDSFTGELFF	TGTGCCAGCACCGAGGACAGTTTCACCGGGGAGCTGTTTTTT
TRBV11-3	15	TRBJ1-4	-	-	CASSFSWTTNEKLFF	TGTGCCAGCAGCTTTAGCTGGACAACTAATGAAAAACTGTTTTTT
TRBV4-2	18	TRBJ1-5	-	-	CASSQEGQGKSSNQPQHF	TGTGCCAGCAGCCAAGAGGGGCAGGGGAAATCCAGCAATCAGCCCCAGCATTTT
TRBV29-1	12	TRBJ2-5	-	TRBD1	CRHHRGSETQYF	TGCAGGCACCACAGGGGAAGCGAGACCCAGTACTTC
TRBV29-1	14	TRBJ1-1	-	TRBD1	CSVDGQGVNTEAFF	TGCAGCGTGGACGGACAGGGGGTGAACACTGAAGCTTTCTTT
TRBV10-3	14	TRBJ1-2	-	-	CAISEPARSDGYTF	TGTGCCATCAGTGAGCCAGCGCGCAGTGATGGCTACACCTTC
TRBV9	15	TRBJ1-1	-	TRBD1	CASGPTGGMNTEAFF	TGTGCCAGCGGACCCACAGGGGGAATGAACACTGAAGCTTTCTTT
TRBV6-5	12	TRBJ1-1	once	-	CASSFRNTEAFF	TGTGCCAGCAGTTTTAGAAACACTGAAGCTTTCTTT
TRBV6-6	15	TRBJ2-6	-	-	CASSYFWSGANVLTF	TGTGCCAGCAGTTACTTTTGGAGTGGGGCCAACGTCCTGACTTTC
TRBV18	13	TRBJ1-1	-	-	CASSPPSSTEAFF	TGTGCCAGCTCACCCCCTAGTTCTACTGAAGCTTTCTTT
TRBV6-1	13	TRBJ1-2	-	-	CASRLDSFRGYTF	TGTGCCAGCAGATTGGACTCATTCCGGGGCTACACCTTC
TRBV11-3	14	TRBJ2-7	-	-	CASSQEGAAYEQYF	TGTGCCAGCAGCCAGGAGGGGGCGGCCTACGAGCAGTACTTC
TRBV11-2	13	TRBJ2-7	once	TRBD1	CASSERQGDEQYF	TGTGCCAGCAGCGAACGACAGGGGGACGAGCAGTACTTC
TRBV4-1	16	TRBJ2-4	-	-	CASSQVRGGMWSIQYF	TGCGCCAGCAGCCAGGTGAGGGGGGGAATGTGGAGCATTCAGTACTTC
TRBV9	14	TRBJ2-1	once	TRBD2	CASSLSGGYNEQFF	TGTGCCAGCAGCCTTAGCGGGGGATACAATGAGCAGTTCTTC
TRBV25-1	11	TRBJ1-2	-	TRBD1	CASRGQLNYTF	TGTGCCAGCAGGGGACAGTTGAACTACACCTTC
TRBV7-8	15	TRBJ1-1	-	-	CASSFFNREVAEAFF	TGTGCCAGCAGCTTTTTCAACAGGGAAGTCGCTGAAGCTTTCTTT
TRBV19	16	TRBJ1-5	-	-	CASTYRDGYSNQPQHF	TGTGCCAGTACCTACAGGGACGGTTATAGCAATCAGCCCCAGCATTTT
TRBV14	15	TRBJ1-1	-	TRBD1	CASSRDRGTNTEAFF	TGTGCCAGCAGCCGGGACAGGGGAACGAACACTGAAGCTTTCTTT
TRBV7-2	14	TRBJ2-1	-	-	CASSTPGLINEQFF	TGTGCCAGCAGCACACCGGGACTCATCAATGAGCAGTTCTTC
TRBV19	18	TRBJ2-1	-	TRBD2	CASSKYEPVAGVSHEQFF	TGTGCCAGTAGTAAATACGAGCCAGTAGCGGGAGTTTCCCATGAGCAGTTCTTC